This TCR beta chain was sequenced during a study of early stage breast cancer tumors. The protocol was immunoSEQ multiplex PCR, while the TCRdb copy is restricted to in-frame clones and leaves out a portion. The sample includes about 7,900 clones, approximately 62% of them seen just once. CDR1 and CDR2 from the germline V gene are SGHTA and FQGNSA. The CDR3 has 12 amino acids. V was shortened by 3 bases and J by 0 bases, with 2 bases between the two germline ends. The V and J genes are TRBV7-2 and TRBJ1-1, with D hard to call. Material for sequencing was breast tumor tissue. The receptor was derived from a person between 65 and 79 years old with breast cancer. CDR3 coding DNA: TGTGCCAGCAGCTTTATGAACACTGAAGCTTTCTTT. Its translation is CASSFMNTEAFF. Supplemented by reference TRBV7-2 and TRBJ1-1, the full variable domain reads GAGVSQSPSNKVTEKGKDVELRCDPISGHTALYWYRQSLGQGLEFLIYFQGNSAPDKSGLPSDRFSAERTGGSVSTLTIQRTQQEDSAVYLCASSFMNTEAFFGQGTRLTVV.